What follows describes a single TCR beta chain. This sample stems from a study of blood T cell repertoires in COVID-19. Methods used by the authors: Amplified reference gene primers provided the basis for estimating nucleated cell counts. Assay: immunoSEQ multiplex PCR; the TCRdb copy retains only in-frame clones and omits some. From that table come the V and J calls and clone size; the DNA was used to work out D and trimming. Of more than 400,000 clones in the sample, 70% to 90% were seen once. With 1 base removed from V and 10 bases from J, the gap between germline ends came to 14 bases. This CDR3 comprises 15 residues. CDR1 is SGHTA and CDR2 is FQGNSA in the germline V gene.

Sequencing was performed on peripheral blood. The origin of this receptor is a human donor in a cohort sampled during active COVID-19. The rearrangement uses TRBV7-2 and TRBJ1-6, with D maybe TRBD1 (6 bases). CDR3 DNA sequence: TGTGCCAGCAGCTTAGAAGGCTGGGGGCAATCACCCCTCCACTTT. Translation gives CASSLEGWGQSPLHF.